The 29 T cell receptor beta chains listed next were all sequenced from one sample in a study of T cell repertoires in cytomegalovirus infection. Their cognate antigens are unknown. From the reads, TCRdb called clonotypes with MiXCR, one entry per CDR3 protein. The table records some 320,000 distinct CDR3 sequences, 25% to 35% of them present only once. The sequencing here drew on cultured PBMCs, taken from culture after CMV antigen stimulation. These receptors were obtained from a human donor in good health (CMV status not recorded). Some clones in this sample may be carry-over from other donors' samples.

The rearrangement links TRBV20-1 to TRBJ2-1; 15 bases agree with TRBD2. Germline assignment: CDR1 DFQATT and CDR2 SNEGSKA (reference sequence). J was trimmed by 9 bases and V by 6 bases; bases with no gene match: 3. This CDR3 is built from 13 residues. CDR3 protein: CSAGLAGGSEQFF. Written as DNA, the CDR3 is TGCAGTGCGGGACTAGCGGGAGGCAGTGAGCAGTTCTTC.

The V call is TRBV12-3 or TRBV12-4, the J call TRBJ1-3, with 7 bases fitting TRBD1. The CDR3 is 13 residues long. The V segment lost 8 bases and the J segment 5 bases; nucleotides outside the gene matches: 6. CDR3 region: CASHRDSRNTIYF. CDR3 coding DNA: TGTGCCAGCCACCGGGACAGTCGAAACACCATATATTTT.

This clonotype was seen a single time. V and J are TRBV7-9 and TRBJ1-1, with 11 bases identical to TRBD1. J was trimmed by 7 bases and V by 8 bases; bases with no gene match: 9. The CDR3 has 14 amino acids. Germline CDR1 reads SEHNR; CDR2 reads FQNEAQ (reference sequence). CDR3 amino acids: CASADRGRWSEAFF. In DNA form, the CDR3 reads TGTGCCAGCGCGGACAGGGGGCGATGGAGTGAAGCTTTCTTT.

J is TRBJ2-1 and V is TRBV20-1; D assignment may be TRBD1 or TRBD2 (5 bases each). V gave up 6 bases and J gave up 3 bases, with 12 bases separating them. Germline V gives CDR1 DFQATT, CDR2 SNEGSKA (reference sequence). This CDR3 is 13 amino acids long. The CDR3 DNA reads TGCAGTGCCGGTGGGGGAGTCTACAATGAGCAGTTCTTC. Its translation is CSAGGGVYNEQFF.

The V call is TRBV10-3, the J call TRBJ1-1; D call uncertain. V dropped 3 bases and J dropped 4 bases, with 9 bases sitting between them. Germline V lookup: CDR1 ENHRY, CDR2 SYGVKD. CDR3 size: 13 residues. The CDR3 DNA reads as TGTGCCATCAGTGAAGTGGGAGGCACTGAAGCTTTCTTT. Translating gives CAISEVGGTEAFF.

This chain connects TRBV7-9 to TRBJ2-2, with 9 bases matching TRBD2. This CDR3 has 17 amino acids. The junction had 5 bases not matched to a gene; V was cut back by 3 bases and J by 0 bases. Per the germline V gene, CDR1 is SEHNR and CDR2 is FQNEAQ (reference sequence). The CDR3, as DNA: TGTGCCAGCAGCTTCGCTAGCGGGATGCCGAACACCGGGGAGCTGTTTTTT. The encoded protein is CASSFASGMPNTGELFF.

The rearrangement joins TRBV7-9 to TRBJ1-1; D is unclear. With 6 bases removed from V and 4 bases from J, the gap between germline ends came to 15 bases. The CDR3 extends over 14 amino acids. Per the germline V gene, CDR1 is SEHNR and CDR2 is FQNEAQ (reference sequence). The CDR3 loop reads CASRLTAPGTEAFF. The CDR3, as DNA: TGTGCCAGCAGACTTACAGCCCCGGGCACTGAAGCTTTCTTT. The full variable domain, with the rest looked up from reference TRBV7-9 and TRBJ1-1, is DTGVSQNPRHKITKRGQNVTFRCDPISEHNRLYWYRQTLGQGPEFLTYFQNEAQLEKSRLLSDRFSAERPKGSFSTLEIQRTEQGDSAMYLCASRLTAPGTEAFFGQGTRLTVV.

CDR3: CASSTGVTGAEQYF. The CDR3 DNA reads TGTGCCAGCAGCACAGGAGTGACAGGGGCCGAGCAGTACTTC. The rearrangement links TRBV7-3 to TRBJ2-7, with 8 bases that match TRBD1. Germline loops: CDR1 SGHTA, CDR2 FQGTGA. CDR3 length: 14 residues. The ends lost 5 bases at V and 6 bases at J; junction bases unmatched: 9.

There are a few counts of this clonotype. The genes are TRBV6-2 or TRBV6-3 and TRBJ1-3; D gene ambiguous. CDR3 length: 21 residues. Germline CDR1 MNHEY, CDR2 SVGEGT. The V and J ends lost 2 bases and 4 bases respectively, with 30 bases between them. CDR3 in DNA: TGTGCCAGCAGTTACCCAGGCCGCTACTCTGTACGATTATCCTTCGGAAACACCATATATTTT. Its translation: CASSYPGRYSVRLSFGNTIYF.

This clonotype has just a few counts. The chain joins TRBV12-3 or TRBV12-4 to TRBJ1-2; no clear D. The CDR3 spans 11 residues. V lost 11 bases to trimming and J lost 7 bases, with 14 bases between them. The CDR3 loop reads CAASDGVGYTF. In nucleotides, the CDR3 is TGTGCCGCCTCCGACGGGGTTGGCTACACCTTC.

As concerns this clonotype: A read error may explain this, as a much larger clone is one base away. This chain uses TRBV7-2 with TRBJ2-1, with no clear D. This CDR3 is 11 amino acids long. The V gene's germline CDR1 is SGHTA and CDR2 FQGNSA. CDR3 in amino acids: CVSSFDNEQFF. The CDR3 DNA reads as TGTGTCAGCAGCTTCGATAATGAGCAGTTCTTC.

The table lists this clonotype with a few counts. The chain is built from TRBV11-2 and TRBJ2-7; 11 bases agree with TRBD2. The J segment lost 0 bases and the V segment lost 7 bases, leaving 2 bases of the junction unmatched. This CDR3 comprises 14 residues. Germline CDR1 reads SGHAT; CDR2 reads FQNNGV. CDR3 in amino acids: CASIGLAGSYEQYF. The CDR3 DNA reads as TGTGCCAGCATCGGACTAGCGGGCTCCTACGAGCAGTACTTC.

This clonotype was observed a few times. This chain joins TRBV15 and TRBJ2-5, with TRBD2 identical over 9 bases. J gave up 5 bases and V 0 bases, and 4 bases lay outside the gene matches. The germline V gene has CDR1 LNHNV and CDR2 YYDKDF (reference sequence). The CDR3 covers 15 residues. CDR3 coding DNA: TGTGCCACCAGCAGAGAGTCTAGCGGGATGGAGACCCAGTACTTC. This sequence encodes CATSRESSGMETQYF.

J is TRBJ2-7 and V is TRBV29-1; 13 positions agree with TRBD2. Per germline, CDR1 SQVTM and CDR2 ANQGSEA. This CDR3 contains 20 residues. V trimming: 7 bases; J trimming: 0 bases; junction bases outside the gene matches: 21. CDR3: CSARVYTTSGRGRYSYEQYF. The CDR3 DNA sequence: TGCAGCGCCAGAGTTTATACCACTAGCGGGAGGGGCCGGTACTCCTACGAGCAGTACTTC.

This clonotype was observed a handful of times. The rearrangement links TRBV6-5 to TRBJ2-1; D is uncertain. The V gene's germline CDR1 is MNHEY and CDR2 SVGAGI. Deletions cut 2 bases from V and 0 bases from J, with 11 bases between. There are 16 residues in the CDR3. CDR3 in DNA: TGTGCCAGCAGTTACCAAGGGCAAAGCTCCTACAATGAGCAGTTCTTC. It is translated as CASSYQGQSSYNEQFF.

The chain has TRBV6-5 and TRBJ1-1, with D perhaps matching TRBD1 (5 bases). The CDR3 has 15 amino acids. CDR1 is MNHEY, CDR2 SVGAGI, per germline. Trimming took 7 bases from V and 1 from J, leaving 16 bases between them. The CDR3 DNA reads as TGTGCCAGCACCAAAGGCGGCAGGGCGAACACTGAAGCTTTCTTT. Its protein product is CASTKGGRANTEAFF.

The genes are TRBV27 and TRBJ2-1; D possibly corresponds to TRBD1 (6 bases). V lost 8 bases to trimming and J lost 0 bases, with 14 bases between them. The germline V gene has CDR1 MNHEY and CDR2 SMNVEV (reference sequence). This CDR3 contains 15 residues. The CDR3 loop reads CASALTGNSYNEQFF. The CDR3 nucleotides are TGTGCCAGCGCCTTGACAGGAAACTCCTACAATGAGCAGTTCTTC.

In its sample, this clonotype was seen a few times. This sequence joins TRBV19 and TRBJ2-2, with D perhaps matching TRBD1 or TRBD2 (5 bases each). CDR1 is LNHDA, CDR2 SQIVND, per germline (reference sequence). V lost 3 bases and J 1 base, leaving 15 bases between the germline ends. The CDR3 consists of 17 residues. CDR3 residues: CASSMGVMGVNTGELFF. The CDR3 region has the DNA TGTGCCAGTAGTATGGGGGTAATGGGGGTGAACACCGGGGAGCTGTTTTTT.

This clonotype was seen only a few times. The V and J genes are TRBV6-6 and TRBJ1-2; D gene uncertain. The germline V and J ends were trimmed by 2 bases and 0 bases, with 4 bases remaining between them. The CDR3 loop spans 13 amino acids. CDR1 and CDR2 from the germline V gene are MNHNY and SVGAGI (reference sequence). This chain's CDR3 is CASSYDANYGYTF. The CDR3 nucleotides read TGTGCCAGCAGTTACGACGCTAACTATGGCTACACCTTC.

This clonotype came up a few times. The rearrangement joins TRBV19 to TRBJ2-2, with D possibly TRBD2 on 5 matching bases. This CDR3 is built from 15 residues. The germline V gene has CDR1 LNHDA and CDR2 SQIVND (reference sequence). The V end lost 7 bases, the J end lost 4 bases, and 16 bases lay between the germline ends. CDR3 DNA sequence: TGTGCCAGTACCATGGGTGGGAGAGGCACCGGGGAGCTGTTTTTT. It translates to CASTMGGRGTGELFF.

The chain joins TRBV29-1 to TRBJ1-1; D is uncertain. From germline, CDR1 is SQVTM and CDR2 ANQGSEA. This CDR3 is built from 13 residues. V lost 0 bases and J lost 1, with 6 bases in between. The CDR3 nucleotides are TGCAGCGTTGAAGACAGGCGGAACACTGAAGCTTTCTTT. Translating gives CSVEDRRNTEAFF.

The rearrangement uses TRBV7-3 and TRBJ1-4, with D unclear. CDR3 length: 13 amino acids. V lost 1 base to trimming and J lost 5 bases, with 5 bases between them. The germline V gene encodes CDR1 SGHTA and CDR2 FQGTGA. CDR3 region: CASSLRRNEKLFF. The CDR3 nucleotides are TGTGCCAGCAGCTTAAGGCGGAATGAAAAACTGTTTTTT.

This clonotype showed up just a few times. The CDR3 DNA is TGTGCCACCAGGTGGGGGAGGGCACAGGAGCAGTTCTTC. It is translated as CATRWGRAQEQFF. The gene calls are TRBV15 and TRBJ2-1, with 7 bases matching TRBD2. The germline V gene has CDR1 LNHNV and CDR2 YYDKDF (reference sequence). With V trimmed by 6 bases and J by 10 bases, 9 bases remained unmatched. This CDR3 region has 13 residues.

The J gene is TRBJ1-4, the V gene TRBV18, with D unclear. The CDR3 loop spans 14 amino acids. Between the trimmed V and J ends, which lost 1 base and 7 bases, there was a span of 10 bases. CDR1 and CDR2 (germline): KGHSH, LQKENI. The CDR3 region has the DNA TGTGCCAGCTCACCACAAGAGATGGGTGAAAAACTGTTTTTT. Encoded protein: CASSPQEMGEKLFF.

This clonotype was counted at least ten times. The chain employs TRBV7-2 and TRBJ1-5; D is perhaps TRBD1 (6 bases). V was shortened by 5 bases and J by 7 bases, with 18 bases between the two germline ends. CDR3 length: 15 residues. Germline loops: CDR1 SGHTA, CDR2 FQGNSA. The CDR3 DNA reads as TGTGCCAGCAGCGTACAACAGGGCGGAGGGCAGCCCCAGCATTTT. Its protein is CASSVQQGGGQPQHF.

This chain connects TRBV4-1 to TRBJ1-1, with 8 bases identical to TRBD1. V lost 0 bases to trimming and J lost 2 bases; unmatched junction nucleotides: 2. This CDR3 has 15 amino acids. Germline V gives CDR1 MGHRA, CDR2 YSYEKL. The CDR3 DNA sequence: TGCGCCAGCAGCCAAGATCCAGGGGGCAACACTGAAGCTTTCTTT. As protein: CASSQDPGGNTEAFF.

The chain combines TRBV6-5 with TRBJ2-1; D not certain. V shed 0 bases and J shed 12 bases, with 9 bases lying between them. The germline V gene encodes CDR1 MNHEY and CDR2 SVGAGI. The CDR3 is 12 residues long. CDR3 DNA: TGTGCCAGCAGTTACTCGTCCAGAGGGCAGTTCTTC. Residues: CASSYSSRGQFF.

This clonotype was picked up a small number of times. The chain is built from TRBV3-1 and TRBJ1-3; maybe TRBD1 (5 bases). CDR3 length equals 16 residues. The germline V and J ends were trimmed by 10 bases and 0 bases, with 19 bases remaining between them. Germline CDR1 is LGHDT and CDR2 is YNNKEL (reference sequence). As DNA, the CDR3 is TGTGCCACCACCCAGGGACCAACCTTCTCTGGAAACACCATATATTTT. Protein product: CATTQGPTFSGNTIYF.

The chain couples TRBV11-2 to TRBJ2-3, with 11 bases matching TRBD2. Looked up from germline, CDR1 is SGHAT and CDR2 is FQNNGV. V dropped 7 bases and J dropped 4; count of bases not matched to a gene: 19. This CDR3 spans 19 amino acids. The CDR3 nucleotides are TGTGCCAGCACCACACCCGGTTTTGTACCGGGACTAGCGGCAGATACGCAGTATTTT. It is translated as CASTTPGFVPGLAADTQYF.